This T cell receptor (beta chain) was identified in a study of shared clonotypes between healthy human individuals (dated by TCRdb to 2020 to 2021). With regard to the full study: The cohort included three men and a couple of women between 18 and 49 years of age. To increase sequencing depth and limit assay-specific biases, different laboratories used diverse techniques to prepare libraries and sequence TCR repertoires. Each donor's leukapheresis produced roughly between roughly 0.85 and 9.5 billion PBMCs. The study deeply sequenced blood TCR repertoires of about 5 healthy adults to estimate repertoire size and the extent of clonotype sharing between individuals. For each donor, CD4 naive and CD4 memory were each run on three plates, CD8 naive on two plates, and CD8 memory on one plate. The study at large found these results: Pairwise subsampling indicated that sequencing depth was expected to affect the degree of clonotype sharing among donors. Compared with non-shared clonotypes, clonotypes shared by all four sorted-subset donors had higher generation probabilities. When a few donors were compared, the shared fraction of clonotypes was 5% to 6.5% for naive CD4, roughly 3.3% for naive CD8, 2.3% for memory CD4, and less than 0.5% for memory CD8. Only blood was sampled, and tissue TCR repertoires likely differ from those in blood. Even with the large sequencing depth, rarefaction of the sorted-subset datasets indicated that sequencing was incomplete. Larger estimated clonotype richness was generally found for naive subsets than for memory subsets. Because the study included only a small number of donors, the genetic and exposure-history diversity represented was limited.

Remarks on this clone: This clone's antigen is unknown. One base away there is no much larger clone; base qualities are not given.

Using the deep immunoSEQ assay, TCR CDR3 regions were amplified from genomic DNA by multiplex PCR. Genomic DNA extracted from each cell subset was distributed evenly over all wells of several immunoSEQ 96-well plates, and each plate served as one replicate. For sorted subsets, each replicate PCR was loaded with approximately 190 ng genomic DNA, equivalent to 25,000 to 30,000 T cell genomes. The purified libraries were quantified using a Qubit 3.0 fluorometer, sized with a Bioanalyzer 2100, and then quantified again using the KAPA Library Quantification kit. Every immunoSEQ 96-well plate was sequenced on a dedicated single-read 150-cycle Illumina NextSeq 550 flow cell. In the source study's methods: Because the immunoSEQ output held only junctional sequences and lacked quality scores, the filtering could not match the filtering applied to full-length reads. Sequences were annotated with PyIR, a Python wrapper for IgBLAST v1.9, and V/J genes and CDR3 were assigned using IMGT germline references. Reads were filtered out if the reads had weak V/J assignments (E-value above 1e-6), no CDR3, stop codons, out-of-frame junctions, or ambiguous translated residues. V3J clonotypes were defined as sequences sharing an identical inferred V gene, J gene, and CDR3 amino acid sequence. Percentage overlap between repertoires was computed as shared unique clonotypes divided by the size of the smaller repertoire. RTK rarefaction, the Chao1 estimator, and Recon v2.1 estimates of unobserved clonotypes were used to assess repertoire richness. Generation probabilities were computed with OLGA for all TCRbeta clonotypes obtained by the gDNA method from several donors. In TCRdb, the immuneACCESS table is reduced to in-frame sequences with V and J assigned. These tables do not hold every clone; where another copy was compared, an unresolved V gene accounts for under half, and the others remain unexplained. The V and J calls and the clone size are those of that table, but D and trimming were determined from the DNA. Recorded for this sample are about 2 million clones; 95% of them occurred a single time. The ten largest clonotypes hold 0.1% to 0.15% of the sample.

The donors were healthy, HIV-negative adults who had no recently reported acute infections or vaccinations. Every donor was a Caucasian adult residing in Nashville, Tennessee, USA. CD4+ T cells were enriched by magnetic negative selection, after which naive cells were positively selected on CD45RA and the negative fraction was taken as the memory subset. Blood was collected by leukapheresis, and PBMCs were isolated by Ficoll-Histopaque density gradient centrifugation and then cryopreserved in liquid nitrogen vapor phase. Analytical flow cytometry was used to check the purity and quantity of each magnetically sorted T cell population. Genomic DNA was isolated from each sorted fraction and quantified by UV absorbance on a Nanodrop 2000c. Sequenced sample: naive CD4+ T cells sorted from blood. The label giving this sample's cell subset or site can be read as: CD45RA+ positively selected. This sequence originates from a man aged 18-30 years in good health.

The CDR3 reads as follows: CATGGGSGNTIYF. The DNA reads TGTGCGACGGGCGGTGGCTCTGGAAACACCATATATTTT. The rearrangement combines TRBV25-1 with TRBJ1-3; the D gene is unclear. The CDR1 and CDR2 encoded by the germline V gene are MGHDK and SYGVNS. The CDR3 runs 13 residues from the cysteine to the phenylalanine. Only the CDR3 DNA stays, 39 bases, in frame from base 1. The variable domain in full, with residues beyond the CDR3 obtained from the reference TRBV25-1 and TRBJ1-3 genes, is EADIYQTPRYLVIGTGKKITLECSQTMGHDKMYWYQQDPGMELHLIHYSYGVNSTEKGDLSSESTVSRIRTEHFPLTLESARPSHTSQYLCATGGGSGNTIYFGEGSWLTVV.